The sequence of this T cell receptor beta chain was determined in a study of identical twins. For this clonotype: As yet, its antigen is unknown.

This CDR3 has 15 amino acids. V lost 3 bases to trimming and J lost 4 bases; unmatched junction nucleotides: 3. Germline V gives CDR1 LNHDA, CDR2 SQIVND (reference sequence). TCRdb re-derived calls from the 5' RACE reads in MiXCR, one entry per CDR3 protein. The sample has roughly 230,000 distinct CDR3 sequences, around 8.8% seen once; the top ten hold roughly 3%. The study, taken as a whole, reports: Abundant cord blood beta clonotypes carried fewer insertions; memory repertoires showed none.

This sample was shared with a second study, whose subject was yellow fever vaccine responses in identical twins.

This TCR derives from a woman under 30 in good health. Sample: CD8+ T cells sorted from blood. The V call is TRBV19, the J call TRBJ2-1; 10 bases align to TRBD2. The CDR3 DNA reads as TGTGCCAGTAGTATGCTAGCGGGAGCTTACAATGAGCAGTTCTTC. Translating gives CASSMLAGAYNEQFF. The full variable domain, rest sourced from reference TRBV19 and TRBJ2-1, is DGGITQSPKYLFRKEGQNVTLSCEQNLNHDAMYWYRQDPGQGLRLIYYSQIVNDFQKGDIAEGYSVSREKKESFPLTVTSAQKNPTAFYLCASSMLAGAYNEQFFGPGTRLTVL.